This T cell receptor beta chain was recorded in a study of CD8 T cells in Susac syndrome. Study-wide background: Among sequenced Susac syndrome patients, over five had active disease and roughly eight were in remission.

Random hexamers served to reverse transcribe roughly 0.45 to 1 ug RNA. MiXCR, applied by TCRdb to the immunoSEQ multiplex PCR reads, yields one record per CDR3 protein. The profile shows about 190,000 distinct CDR3 sequences, nearly 97% of them singletons. Study observations and caveats: The CD4+ T cell repertoires of Susac syndrome were found to show no clonal expansion.

The CDR3 sequence is 14 residues long. CDR1 is LNHDA, CDR2 SQIVND, per germline (reference sequence). V was shortened by 0 bases and J by 4 bases, with 9 bases between the two germline ends. The study sequenced TCR beta in blood CD8+ and CD4+ T cells. Comments on this clonotype: The antigen remains unidentified.

The sequence was collected from a human donor with Susac syndrome. The sequencing sample was made of CD4+ T cells from PBMCs. The chain joins TRBV19 to TRBJ1-2; D gene unclear. The CDR3 reads CASSIDHGIYGYTF. CDR3 sequence (DNA): TGTGCCAGTAGTATAGATCACGGCATCTATGGCTACACCTTC.